The 29 T cell receptor beta chains below were found in one sample sequenced in a study of T-cell reconstitution after alpha-beta-depleted transplantation in children listed by TCRdb under 2016. Library generation was performed with PCR. Sequenced on an Illumina HiSeq 2500. TCR libraries were prepared with molecular barcoding, using unique molecular identifiers to normalize TCRbeta repertoire quantification. In-frame beta chains were kept once TCRdb had trimmed the public reads at Q25 with fastp and called clones with MiXCR. One record per CDR3 amino acid sequence lists the most common genes and DNA. This sample comprises approximately 630,000 distinct CDR3 sequences, 10% to 15% of them detected only once. The ten top clones hold 0.79% of the sample. What this sample's treatment or condition label stands for: allogeneic hematopoietic cell transplantation with graft depleted of TCRalphabeta T cells and CD19 B cells.

The starting material was PBMCs, obtained before TCRalphabeta/CD19-depleted stem cell transplant. These receptor sequences come from a girl aged 2 to 10 with congenital amegakaryocytic thrombocytopenia, due to receive a stem cell transplant.

V usage is TRBV30 and J usage is TRBJ2-5; D uncertain. Germline assignment: CDR1 GTSNPN and CDR2 SVGIG (reference sequence). V was pared by 0 bases and J by 2 bases, with 19 bases between. This CDR3 region has 17 residues. The CDR3 DNA reads as TGTGCCTGGAGTGTAGGTCGCGTGATAGCCGGGCAAGAGACCCAGTACTTC. The encoded protein is CAWSVGRVIAGQETQYF.

This chain connects TRBV4-2 to TRBJ1-5; tentatively, D is TRBD1 (6 bases). Trimming pared 4 bases from V and 0 bases from J, leaving 13 bases between. The germline V gene has CDR1 LGHNA and CDR2 YNFKEQ. CDR3 length: 16 amino acids. In DNA, the CDR3 is TGTGCCAGCAGCCTTCGACAGGACTATAGCAATCAGCCCCAGCATTTT. Protein sequence: CASSLRQDYSNQPQHF.

The V and J genes are TRBV5-1 and TRBJ2-1; D perhaps matches TRBD2 (6 bases). Germline values: CDR1 SGHRS, CDR2 YFSETQ. The CDR3 consists of 15 residues. Trimming left V 4 bases short and J 4 bases short, with 15 bases between. The CDR3: CASSPAGTGYNEQFF. CDR3 DNA: TGCGCCAGCAGCCCCGCTGGGACTGGTTACAATGAGCAGTTCTTC.

This clonotype has only a few counts. The V call is TRBV12-3 or TRBV12-4, the J call TRBJ2-2, with 15 bases matching TRBD2. Trimming removed 6 bases from V and 4 bases from J; junction bases left unmatched: 6. CDR3 length equals 17 residues. The CDR3 DNA reads TGTGCCAGCAGGAAGGGACTAGCGGGAGGAGGCACCGGGGAGCTGTTTTTT. This translates into CASRKGLAGGGTGELFF.

The V and J genes are TRBV20-1 and TRBJ2-1; possibly TRBD2 for D (5 bases). Looked up from germline, CDR1 is DFQATT and CDR2 is SNEGSKA (reference sequence). Trimming removed 0 bases at V and 2 bases at J, with 11 bases between. The CDR3 sequence is 15 residues long. This chain's CDR3 is CSARDEQLAYNEQFF. The CDR3 bases are TGCAGTGCTAGAGATGAACAACTAGCCTACAATGAGCAGTTCTTC.

The V gene is TRBV5-1, the J gene TRBJ2-1, with D possibly matching TRBD2 (5 bases). The CDR3 consists of 18 residues. V lost 0 bases and J 0 bases, leaving 16 bases between the germline ends. Germline V CDR1 and CDR2: SGHRS, YFSETQ. The CDR3 loop is CASSLGVFAGSSYNEQFF. CDR3 coding DNA: TGCGCCAGCAGCTTGGGTGTCTTCGCGGGTTCCTCCTACAATGAGCAGTTCTTC.

This chain links TRBV9 with TRBJ2-3; D is ambiguous. Per germline, CDR1 SGDLS and CDR2 YYNGEE. The CDR3 is made up of 14 amino acids. The germline V and J ends were trimmed by 0 bases and 2 bases, with 7 bases remaining between them. DNA for the CDR3: TGTGCCAGCAGCGTAGGACACTCCACAGATACGCAGTATTTT. Translation: CASSVGHSTDTQYF.

This clonotype was counted ten times or more. The rearrangement links TRBV6-4 to TRBJ2-5; no definite D call. Germline V gives CDR1 MRHNA, CDR2 SNTAGT. The CDR3 spans 11 residues. Trimming shortened V by 8 bases and J by 5 bases, and 9 bases separated the two germline ends. Here the CDR3 DNA reads TGTGCCAGCGCCAAAAGGGAGACCCAGTACTTC. This gives the protein CASAKRETQYF.

The J gene is TRBJ2-1, the V gene TRBV7-8; either TRBD1 or TRBD2 may supply D (6 bases each). Germline assignment: CDR1 SGHVS and CDR2 FQNEAQ. The V gene lost 6 bases and the J gene lost 0 bases, with 12 bases spanning the gap. CDR3 length: 15 residues. CDR3 in DNA: TGTGCCAGCAGTTCCGGGGGCCGCTCCTACAATGAGCAGTTCTTC. This codes for CASSSGGRSYNEQFF.

This clonotype was seen ten or more times. The chain combines TRBV20-1 with TRBJ2-3; 10 positions match TRBD2. The CDR3 is made up of 15 amino acids. With V trimmed by 2 bases and J by 6 bases, 8 bases remained unmatched. Germline lookup yields CDR1 DFQATT and CDR2 SNEGSKA (reference sequence). CDR3 amino acids: CSARPSGRAPDTQYF. CDR3 nucleotides: TGCAGTGCTAGACCCAGCGGGAGGGCCCCGGATACGCAGTATTTT.

The sample holds a few counts of this clonotype. The V and J genes are TRBV4-1 and TRBJ2-3, with TRBD2 matching over 9 bases. Germline-derived CDR1 and CDR2 are MGHRA and YSYEKL. J was trimmed by 4 bases and V by 0 bases; bases with no gene match: 8. This CDR3 is built from 17 residues. This CDR3 reads CASSQDSASGEADTQYF. DNA for the CDR3: TGCGCCAGCAGCCAAGATTCGGCTAGCGGGGAAGCAGATACGCAGTATTTT.

Details on this clonotype: Since a much larger clone is just one base distant, this may be a read error. This chain joins TRBV9 and TRBJ2-1, with 15 bases matching TRBD2. CDR1 SGDLS and CDR2 YYNGEE come from the germline V gene. This CDR3 has 18 amino acids. V gave up 2 bases and J gave up 2 bases; unmatched junction bases: 5. CDR3 DNA: TGTGCCAGCAGCGTCATGGGACTAGCGGGAGGCGCCTACAATGAGCAGTTCTTC. It translates to CASSVMGLAGGAYNEQFF. Drawing the rest from reference TRBV9 and TRBJ2-1, the complete variable domain is DSGVTQTPKHLITATGQRVTLRCSPRSGDLSVYWYQQSLDQGLQFLIQYYNGEERAKGNILERFSAQQFPDLHSELNLSSLELGDSALYFCASSVMGLAGGAYNEQFFGPGTRLTVL.

This clonotype occurred once. Since a much larger clone is just one base distant, this may be a read error. The CDR3 sequence is CSAKLAGGTYEPYF. CDR3 DNA: TGCAGTGCAAAACTAGCGGGAGGAACCTACGAGCCGTACTTC. The chain links TRBV20-1 to TRBJ2-7, with 12 bases aligning to TRBD2. The CDR3 sequence is 14 residues long. The germline V gene encodes CDR1 DFQATT and CDR2 SNEGSKA (reference sequence).

This clonotype was found many times. This chain joins TRBV5-1 and TRBJ1-2, with a weak D call TRBD1 (5 bases). V lost 2 bases, J lost 3 bases, and 11 bases lay in between. The CDR3 covers 14 residues. Germline V gene sequence: CDR1 SGHRS, CDR2 YFSETQ. The CDR3 sequence is CASSFEGFDYGYTF. The CDR3 region has the DNA TGCGCCAGCAGCTTCGAGGGGTTCGACTATGGCTACACCTTC.

The CDR3 sequence: CASSLDGTDYEQYF. The CDR3 nucleotides read TGCGCCAGCAGCTTGGACGGGACGGACTACGAGCAGTACTTC. J is TRBJ2-7 and V is TRBV5-1; the D gene could be TRBD1 or TRBD2 (5 bases each). V lost 0 bases and J 3 bases, leaving 10 bases between the germline ends. Germline V CDR1 and CDR2: SGHRS, YFSETQ. The CDR3 covers 14 residues.

The table lists this clonotype with many counts. The CDR3: CSARGLVGYNEQFF. CDR3 nucleotides: TGCAGTGCTAGAGGACTAGTGGGCTACAATGAGCAGTTCTTC. The chain combines TRBV20-1 with TRBJ2-1; possible D gene TRBD2, 6 bases. This CDR3 has 14 amino acids. V dropped 1 base and J dropped 3 bases, with 10 bases sitting between them. In germline, CDR1 is DFQATT, CDR2 SNEGSKA (reference sequence).

Here the CDR3 reads CASSLGTSGSSQYF. In nucleotides, the CDR3 is TGCGCCAGCAGCTTAGGGACTAGCGGGAGTTCGCAGTATTTT. The chain has TRBV5-1 and TRBJ2-3; TRBD2 aligns across 14 bases. CDR1 is SGHRS and CDR2 is YFSETQ in the germline V gene. This CDR3 has 14 amino acids. V lost 2 bases, J lost 10 bases, and 3 bases stayed unmatched.

A remark on this clonotype: Given a much more abundant clone one base away, this may be a read error. This chain joins TRBV5-1 and TRBJ2-7; 8 positions match TRBD2. This CDR3 comprises 15 residues. Germline V lookup: CDR1 SGHRS, CDR2 YFSETQ. CDR3 in amino acids: CASSLTSGSTYDQYF. CDR3 in DNA: TGCGCCAGCAGCTTGACTAGCGGTTCTACCTACGATCAGTACTTC. The full variable domain, with the rest looked up from reference TRBV5-1 and TRBJ2-7, is KAGVTQTPRYLIKTRGQQVTLSCSPISGHRSVSWYQQTPGQGLQFLFEYFSETQRNKGNFPGRFSGRQFSNSRSEMNVSTLELGDSALYLCASSLTSGSTYDQYFGPGTRLTVT.

J is TRBJ2-3 and V is TRBV29-1; 9 bases fit TRBD1. The CDR3 consists of 14 residues. The germline V gene encodes CDR1 SQVTM and CDR2 ANQGSEA. Germline trimming cut 1 base from V and 4 bases from J; bases unmatched to any gene: 3. CDR3: CSVEGRQGADTQYF. The CDR3 DNA is TGCAGCGTTGAAGGTCGACAGGGGGCAGATACGCAGTATTTT.

This clonotype has just a few counts. The rearrangement joins TRBV2 to TRBJ2-1; tentative D call: TRBD1 (5 bases). There are 15 residues in the CDR3. CDR1 is SNHLY, CDR2 FYNNEI, per germline. Trimming removed 1 base at V and 3 bases at J, with 10 bases between. In DNA form, the CDR3 reads TGTGCCAGCAGTGAAGGACAGCCCATCTACAATGAGCAGTTCTTC. Its protein product is CASSEGQPIYNEQFF.

This clonotype was found a few times. The chain is built from TRBV7-8 and TRBJ2-2; 7 nucleotides align to TRBD2. Germline V gene lookup returns CDR1 SGHVS and CDR2 FQNEAQ. This CDR3 region has 16 residues. V shed 6 bases, J shed 8 bases, and the junction held 15 bases outside the gene matches. The CDR3 loop is CASRLVRAGVRGELFF. The CDR3 coding sequence is TGTGCCAGCAGACTAGTCCGGGCGGGGGTCAGGGGGGAGCTGTTTTTT.

The chain uses TRBV11-2 and TRBJ1-5; 12 bases are shared with TRBD1. This CDR3 is 18 amino acids long. Germline CDR1 and CDR2: SGHAT and FQNNGV. The V segment lost 1 base and the J segment 6 bases; nucleotides outside the gene matches: 10. The CDR3 loop reads CASSLGDRGPSIIQPQHF. CDR3 bases: TGTGCCAGCAGCTTAGGGGACAGGGGGCCGAGTATAATTCAGCCCCAGCATTTT.

Ten or more counts support this clonotype. The chain links TRBV20-1 to TRBJ2-1; D not resolved. V lost 4 bases, J lost 5 bases, and 6 bases lay in between. CDR3 length: 11 amino acids. The germline V gene encodes CDR1 DFQATT and CDR2 SNEGSKA (reference sequence). In DNA form, the CDR3 reads TGCAGTGCTATTGGAAACAATGAGCAGTTCTTC. It translates to CSAIGNNEQFF.

There are a few counts of this clonotype. The chain joins TRBV5-4 to TRBJ2-7, with D possibly TRBD1 on 6 matching bases. The germline V gene has CDR1 SGHNT and CDR2 YYREEE (reference sequence). The length of the CDR3 is 15 residues. The V and J ends lost 4 bases and 2 bases respectively, with 16 bases between them. This CDR3 is CASSTDRTPAYEQYF. In DNA form, the CDR3 reads TGTGCCAGCAGCACCGACAGGACCCCTGCCTACGAGCAGTACTTC. Using reference TRBV5-4 and TRBJ2-7 for the parts outside the CDR3, the full variable domain is ETGVTQSPTHLIKTRGQQVTLRCSSQSGHNTVSWYQQALGQGPQFIFQYYREEENGRGNFPPRFSGLQFPNYSSELNVNALELDDSALYLCASSTDRTPAYEQYFGPGTRLTVT.

This clonotype was observed a handful of times. This chain uses TRBV14 with TRBJ2-2, with 7 positions matching TRBD1. Germline CDR1 SGHDN, CDR2 FVKESK. The V and J ends lost 4 bases and 5 bases, in that order; junction bases with no gene match: 4. This CDR3 is built from 14 residues. This CDR3 is CASSPGQQTGELFF. In DNA form, the CDR3 reads TGTGCCAGCAGCCCGGGACAGCAAACCGGGGAGCTGTTTTTT. The variable domain in full, with the rest retrieved from reference TRBV14 and TRBJ2-2, is EAGVTQFPSHSVIEKGQTVTLRCDPISGHDNLYWYRRVMGKEIKFLLHFVKESKQDESGMPNNRFLAERTGGTYSTLKVQPAELEDSGVYFCASSPGQQTGELFFGEGSRLTVL.

There are many counts of this clonotype. This chain uses TRBV5-1 with TRBJ1-5; 10 bases match TRBD1. Germline CDR1 SGHRS, CDR2 YFSETQ. J was trimmed by 5 bases and V by 4 bases; bases with no gene match: 6. The CDR3 spans 15 residues. The CDR3 loop is CASSLTGQGDQPQHF. CDR3 in DNA: TGCGCCAGCAGCCTTACAGGACAGGGGGATCAGCCCCAGCATTTT.

This clonotype was seen ten or more times. The J gene is TRBJ2-6, the V gene TRBV28, with 11 bases fitting TRBD1. The CDR3 length is 17 residues. V shed 2 bases, J shed 1 base, and the junction held 1 base outside the gene matches. CDR1 is MDHEN and CDR2 is SYDVKM in the germline V gene. Here the CDR3 DNA reads TGTGCCAGCAGTTTAGGGGACAGGGGGTCTGGGGCCAACGTCCTGACTTTC. Translation gives CASSLGDRGSGANVLTF.

This clonotype was seen ten or more times. The CDR3 DNA reads TGCGCCAGCAGCCCGGACAGGGGTTATACAGATACGCAGTATTTT. Protein: CASSPDRGYTDTQYF. The V call is TRBV5-1, the J call TRBJ2-3, with 9 bases fitting TRBD1. CDR1 and CDR2 (germline): SGHRS, YFSETQ. The trim removed 4 bases at V and 3 bases at J, leaving 6 bases unmatched. The CDR3 contains 15 residues.

This clonotype was seen ten or more times. The chain has TRBV20-1 and TRBJ2-1; a weak D match, TRBD2 (6 bases). Trimming took 4 bases from V and 7 from J, leaving 20 bases between them. Germline V CDR1 and CDR2: DFQATT, SNEGSKA (reference sequence). This CDR3 region has 15 residues. This CDR3 is CSAIRGEVYTNEQFF. For the CDR3, the DNA is TGCAGTGCTATCCGAGGGGAGGTATATACGAATGAGCAGTTCTTC.